This TCR beta chain was sequenced during a study of OX40 agonist ivuxolimab in advanced cancers. TCRdb keeps only in-frame clones here, not all; method: immunoSEQ multiplex PCR. The sample carries roughly 80,000 clones, roughly 92% recorded once. V was trimmed by 2 bases and J by 7 bases, leaving 21 bases between them. This CDR3 region has 17 residues. CDR1 is SGHTA, CDR2 FQGTGA, per germline. This TCR derives from an adult with an advanced solid tumor such as melanoma, head and neck, liver or kidney cancer. This material consisted of CD4+ or CD8+ T cells sorted from blood, taken in a trial of the OX40 agonist ivuxolimab. The genes are TRBV7-3 and TRBJ2-1, with D hard to call. CDR3 sequence: CASSLYPQTGIGNEQFF. DNA of the CDR3: TGTGCCAGCAGCTTATACCCCCAAACCGGTATAGGAAATGAGCAGTTCTTC.